A single sample is the source of the 17 T cell receptor beta chains below, sequenced in a study of cytomegalovirus exposure and HLA in healthy donors (dated by TCRdb to between 2016 and 2019). The library came from the immunoSEQ multiplex PCR assay. A mixture of 60 forward primers for TCR Vbeta segments and 13 reverse primers for TCR Jbeta segments was used in the multiplex PCR. TCRdb took this table from immuneACCESS and kept in-frame rearrangements with V and J called. Such tables lack part of the clones; where checked against another copy, unresolved V genes explain under half of the gap, and the rest is unexplained. Recorded for this sample are some 200,000 clones; approximately 65% of them occurred a single time. The ten largest clonotypes hold 2.5% to 3% of the sample. The specimen sequenced was PBMCs. These receptors originate from a man aged 35-49 years in good health and CMV-seronegative.

This clone was seen many times. The V gene is TRBV27, the J gene TRBJ2-1, with 9 bases that match TRBD2. The CDR3 loop spans 18 amino acids. V trimming: 6 bases; J trimming: 7 bases; junction bases outside the gene matches: 19. Germline values: CDR1 MNHEY, CDR2 SMNVEV (reference sequence). The CDR3, as DNA: TGTGCCAGCAGGCAAATCCCGGAGGAAGCGGGGGGCGGGAATGAGCAGTTCTTC. Protein: CASRQIPEEAGGGNEQFF.

Notes on this clone: Sequence at one end of the junction differs from germline and may be a read error. In the same sample, other DNA sequences code for this CDR3. The chain is built from TRBV6-6 and TRBJ2-3, with 13 bases lining up with TRBD2. The CDR3 covers 16 residues. The germline V gene encodes CDR1 MNHNY and CDR2 SVGAGI (reference sequence). CDR3: CASSYPGTSGTDTQYF. The CDR3 DNA sequence: TGTGCCAGCAGTTACCCCGGGACTAGCGGGACAGATACGCAGTACTTT.

This clone occurred a few times. The rearrangement uses TRBV6-1 and TRBJ2-1; 8 nucleotides line up with TRBD2. The CDR3 sequence is 16 residues long. Trimming cost V 2 bases and J 4 bases; bases outside gene matches: 7. CDR1 is MNHNS, CDR2 SASEGT, per germline. The CDR3 DNA sequence: TGTGCCAGCAGTGAAATAAGCGGGGGAGGTTACAATGAGCAGTTCTTC. Residues: CASSEISGGGYNEQFF.

The table lists this clone with a count of one. The chain has TRBV6-5 and TRBJ1-1, with 8 nucleotides matching TRBD1. Germline CDR1 MNHEY, CDR2 SVGAGI. With 6 bases clipped from V and 5 bases from J, the junction kept 8 bases outside the gene matches. This CDR3 has 14 residues. This CDR3 reads CASSPGQGWTEAFF. The DNA for the CDR3 is TGTGCCAGCAGCCCCGGACAGGGCTGGACTGAAGCTTTCTTT.

The rearrangement links TRBV7-2 to TRBJ2-7, with TRBD2 identical over 9 bases. The germline gives CDR1 SGHTA, CDR2 FQGNSA. The V and J ends lost 1 base and 6 bases, in that order; junction bases with no gene match: 4. This CDR3 comprises 14 residues. CDR3: CASSLVAGAGEQYF. The CDR3 DNA reads as TGTGCCAGCAGCTTAGTAGCGGGAGCTGGCGAGCAGTACTTC.

J is TRBJ2-3 and V is TRBV29-1, with D uncertain. CDR1 SQVTM and CDR2 ANQGSEA come from the germline V gene. The CDR3 consists of 11 residues. Trimming cost V 3 bases and J 3 bases, with 4 bases left between them. CDR3 loop: CSVDRTDTQYF. CDR3 sequence (DNA): TGCAGCGTTGACCGGACAGATACGCAGTATTTT.

The CDR3 sequence is CAILGSGQETQYF. In DNA, the CDR3 is TGTGCCATCTTGGGAAGCGGGCAAGAGACCCAGTACTTC. The chain uses TRBV6-1 and TRBJ2-5; a weak D match, TRBD2 (6 bases). The CDR3 extends over 13 amino acids. Trimming cost V 10 bases and J 2 bases, with 14 bases left between them. Looked up from germline, CDR1 is MNHNS and CDR2 is SASEGT.

A few counts support this clone. The chain links TRBV6-1 to TRBJ2-7; possible D gene TRBD1, 5 bases. Trimming removed 0 bases from V and 0 bases from J, with 9 bases in between. This CDR3 comprises 15 residues. The germline V gene encodes CDR1 MNHNS and CDR2 SASEGT. CDR3 protein: CASSEAHRSSYEQYF. The CDR3 nucleotides are TGTGCCAGCAGTGAAGCCCACAGGAGCTCCTACGAGCAGTACTTC.

The chain joins TRBV5-1 to TRBJ2-7; TRBD1 matches at 8 bases. The J segment lost 3 bases and the V segment lost 2 bases, leaving 4 bases of the junction unmatched. Germline V gene sequence: CDR1 SGHRS, CDR2 YFSETQ. This CDR3 contains 14 residues. CDR3 DNA: TGCGCCAGCAGCTTTGCGACAGGGGACTACGAGCAGTACTTC. This codes for CASSFATGDYEQYF.

The J gene is TRBJ2-7, the V gene TRBV19, with 9 bases that match TRBD1. The germline gives CDR1 LNHDA, CDR2 SQIVND (reference sequence). There are 16 residues in the CDR3. The V segment lost 4 bases and the J segment 0 bases; nucleotides outside the gene matches: 7. This CDR3 is CASSSQDRGASYEQYF. In DNA form, the CDR3 reads TGTGCCAGTAGTAGCCAGGACAGGGGTGCCTCCTACGAGCAGTACTTC.

The table lists this clone with a few counts. This sequence joins TRBV5-6 and TRBJ1-4, with TRBD1 identical over 10 bases. The CDR3 is 18 residues long. With V trimmed by 5 bases and J by 1 base, 11 bases remained unmatched. CDR1 is SGHDT, CDR2 YYEEEE, per germline. CDR3 coding DNA: TGTGCCAGCAGGTCTACCGGGACAGGGGTGCGAACTAATGAAAAACTGTTTTTT. Amino acids: CASRSTGTGVRTNEKLFF. Full variable domain (outside the CDR3, taken from reference TRBV5-6 and TRBJ1-4): DAGVTQSPTHLIKTRGQQVTLRCSPKSGHDTVSWYQQALGQGPQFIFQYYEEEERQRGNFPDRFSGHQFPNYSSELNVNALLLGDSALYLCASRSTGTGVRTNEKLFFGSGTQLSVL.

The rearrangement uses TRBV14 and TRBJ2-1; 9 bases match TRBD2. The CDR3 is 17 amino acids. Germline CDR1 reads SGHDN; CDR2 reads FVKESK. V dropped 3 bases and J dropped 4; count of bases not matched to a gene: 10. The CDR3 DNA sequence: TGTGCCAGCAGCCACCCCAAGCGGGGGGCCGGGTACAATGAGCAGTTCTTC. It encodes CASSHPKRGAGYNEQFF.

The CDR3 is CASSPDSQGRGYTF. Written as DNA, the CDR3 is TGCGCCAGCAGCCCCGACTCGCAGGGTCGGGGCTACACCTTC. The chain recombines TRBV5-1 with TRBJ1-2; D perhaps matches TRBD1 (5 bases). V lost 4 bases and J 8 bases, leaving 18 bases between the germline ends. CDR3 length equals 14 residues. The germline V gene encodes CDR1 SGHRS and CDR2 YFSETQ.

The J gene is TRBJ2-7, the V gene TRBV19; D unresolved. V dropped 5 bases and J dropped 1 base, with 9 bases sitting between them. CDR3 length equals 13 residues. Germline-derived CDR1 and CDR2 are LNHDA and SQIVND (reference sequence). Here the CDR3 reads CASSSRVSYEQYF. The CDR3 DNA is TGTGCCAGTAGTTCCCGAGTGTCCTACGAGCAGTACTTC.

The genes are TRBV16 and TRBJ1-5, with D tentatively TRBD1 (5 bases). From germline, CDR1 is KGHSY and CDR2 FQNENV. V was clipped by 6 bases and J by 7 bases, with 16 bases between them. The CDR3 sequence is 14 residues long. CDR3 sequence reads: CASRLGLGGQPQHF. The CDR3 nucleotides are TGTGCCAGCAGACTCGGCTTGGGGGGACAGCCCCAGCATTTT. Together with reference TRBV16 and TRBJ1-5, the CDR3 gives the full variable domain: GEEVAQTPKHLVRGEGQKAKLYCAPIKGHSYVFWYQQVLKNEFKFLISFQNENVFDETGMPKERFSAKCLPNSPCSLEIQATKLEDSAVYFCASRLGLGGQPQHFGDGTRLSIL.

The CDR3 DNA reads TGTGCCAGTAGACCCTCCGCGTATGAGCAGTTCTTC. This translates into CASRPSAYEQFF. The chain recombines TRBV19 with TRBJ2-1, with D hard to call. The CDR3 extends over 12 amino acids. Germline CDR1 reads LNHDA; CDR2 reads SQIVND (reference sequence). With 6 bases removed from V and 8 bases from J, the gap between germline ends came to 11 bases.

A few counts support this clone. V gene TRBV27 combines with J gene TRBJ2-3; a possible D gene is TRBD2 (5 bases). Germline lookup yields CDR1 MNHEY and CDR2 SMNVEV (reference sequence). Trimming pared 2 bases from V and 6 bases from J, leaving 12 bases between. CDR3 size: 14 residues. CDR3 nucleotides: TGTGCCAGCAGTTTAGTTGCCGGGATGGATACGCAGTATTTT. This gives the protein CASSLVAGMDTQYF.